A single sample gave rise to the 27 T cell receptor beta chains below, sequenced in a study of tumor and adjacent non-tumor tissue in lung cancer. The library came from three nested PCR rounds adapted from ARM-PCR protocols. In TCRdb, the multiplex PCR reads were re-called with MiXCR into one record per CDR3 protein. The table records over 80,000 distinct CDR3 sequences, more than 65% of them present only once. The template was RNA from unsorted bulk tissue. The normal lung tissue was taken more than 3 cm from the tumor edge. The sample was distant non-tumor lung tissue. These receptor sequences come from a woman in her forties or fifties with non-small cell lung cancer.

Worth noting for this clonotype: One end of the junction varies from germline; a read error may be responsible. The gene calls are TRBV5-4 and TRBJ2-1, with 8 bases matching TRBD2. CDR1 and CDR2 from the germline V gene are SGHNT and YYREEE (reference sequence). The CDR3 has 15 residues. The CDR3 is CASSGETSVYNKQFF. The CDR3 nucleotides are TGTGCCAGCAGCGGAGAGACTAGCGTTTACAATAAGCAGTTCTTC.

As concerns this clonotype: The junction and the germline gene differ at one end; a read error may be behind it. The rearrangement joins TRBV11-2 to TRBJ2-7; TRBD1 aligns across 7 bases. Germline V gives CDR1 SGHAT, CDR2 FQNNGV. The CDR3 covers 14 residues. CDR3 bases: TGTCCCAGTAGCTTAGTTAGGGACAGCTACGAACAGTACTTC. Translation: CPSSLVRDSYEQYF.

Only a few counts were recorded for this clonotype. A much larger clone differs from this one at a single base, so this may be a read error. V usage is TRBV4-1 and J usage is TRBJ1-1; TRBD1 matches 8 bases. CDR3 length: 14 residues. The V gene's germline CDR1 is MGHRA and CDR2 YSYEKL. CDR3 nucleotide sequence: TGCGCCAGCAGCCAACCGGACAGGGTCACTGAAGCTTCCTTT. This translates into CASSQPDRVTEASF.

This clonotype came up many times. The chain employs TRBV20-1 and TRBJ2-3; no reliable D call. The germline V gene has CDR1 DFQATT and CDR2 SNEGSKA (reference sequence). The CDR3 is 15 residues long. Trimming cost V 0 bases and J 2 bases, with 12 bases left between them. The DNA for the CDR3 is TGCAGTGCTAGAGATGGAACCGACTTCACAGATACGCAGTATTTT. Residues: CSARDGTDFTDTQYF.

For this clonotype: One base away lies a much larger clone, so this may be a sequencing read error. This chain connects TRBV24-1 to TRBJ2-1; D unclear. The CDR3 loop spans 14 amino acids. In germline, CDR1 is KGHDR, CDR2 SFDVKD. Between the trimmed V and J ends, which lost 5 bases and 7 bases, there was a span of 14 bases. The CDR3 region is CATSGSLESNEQFF. The CDR3 region has the DNA TGTGCCACCAGTGGTAGCCTGGAAAGTAATGAGCAGTTCTTC.

In its sample, this clonotype was seen once. This could be a read error, since a much larger clone is one nucleotide away. This likely comes from a read error, as the CDR3 has no conserved phenylalanine or tryptophan at its end. The CDR3 protein is CASTPETGGEQFI. The CDR3, as DNA: TGCGCCAGCACCCCAGAAACAGGGGGCGAGCAGTTCATC. The rearrangement joins TRBV5-1 to TRBJ2-1; 9 nucleotides align to TRBD1. The CDR3 consists of 13 residues. Trimming removed 6 bases from V and 10 bases from J; junction bases left unmatched: 8. Germline CDR1 SGHRS, CDR2 YFSETQ.

Regarding this clonotype: One junction end does not reproduce the germline sequence, and a read error may be involved. The genes are TRBV5-1 and TRBJ2-2; the match to TRBD1 covers 7 bases. This CDR3 has 14 amino acids. The germline gives CDR1 SGHRS, CDR2 YFSETQ. CDR3 nucleotides: TGCGCCAGCAGCCCGGGACAGTATACCGGGGATCTGTTTTTT. Protein: CASSPGQYTGDLFF.

V and J are TRBV10-2 and TRBJ2-1; 8 bases line up with TRBD1. V dropped 10 bases and J dropped 5; count of bases not matched to a gene: 13. CDR1 is WSHSY, CDR2 SAAADI, per germline. The CDR3 spans 15 residues. Here the CDR3 DNA reads TGCGCCAACACCGTGACAGGGGTGGGTCACAATGAGCAGTTCTTC. Encoded protein: CANTVTGVGHNEQFF.

As to this clonotype: The junction and the germline gene differ at one end; a read error may be behind it. V is TRBV2 and J is TRBJ1-3; unclear D gene. Germline V lookup: CDR1 SNHLY, CDR2 FYNNEI. The CDR3 contains 16 residues. The CDR3 DNA follows: TGTGGCAGCAGCCTCGAAGGCATCATCTCTGGAAACACCATATATTTT. Translation gives CGSSLEGIISGNTIYF.

The chain recombines TRBV27 with TRBJ2-1; 7 bases fit TRBD2. V trimming: 2 bases; J trimming: 8 bases; junction bases outside the gene matches: 9. The CDR3 consists of 15 residues. CDR1 and CDR2 from the germline V gene are MNHEY and SMNVEV (reference sequence). Here the CDR3 reads CASSLRREYCHEQFF. CDR3 nucleotide sequence: TGTGCCAGCAGTTTAAGGCGGGAGTACTGCCATGAGCAGTTCTTC.

CDR3 protein: CSVPATDYEQYF. CDR3 coding DNA: TGCAGCGTCCCGGCTACAGATTACGAGCAGTACTTC. The V and J genes are TRBV29-1 and TRBJ2-7; no clear D gene. The CDR3 consists of 12 residues. In germline, CDR1 is SQVTM, CDR2 ANQGSEA. Trimming removed 6 bases from V and 4 bases from J, with 13 bases in between.

As concerns this clonotype: A much larger clone differs from this one at a single base, so this may be a read error. The V gene is TRBV28, the J gene TRBJ2-1, with unresolved D. This CDR3 spans 16 amino acids. Trimming took off 4 bases at V and 4 bases at J, with 17 bases between the two ends. Germline V gene lookup returns CDR1 MDHEN and CDR2 SYDVKM. CDR3 bases: TGTGCCAGCAGTTCTCGCAAGTGGCAGATGTACAATGAGCAGTTCTTC. Protein product: CASSSRKWQMYNEQFF.

This clonotype was picked up many times. The chain links TRBV7-9 to TRBJ2-3, with TRBD2 identical over 12 bases. From germline, CDR1 is SEHNR and CDR2 FQNEAQ (reference sequence). The CDR3 loop spans 18 amino acids. V gave up 5 bases and J gave up 6 bases; unmatched junction bases: 15. The CDR3 DNA is TGTGCCAGCAGCAATCAGGGGCTAGCGGGAGGGCCTGATGATACGCAGTATTTT. Amino acids: CASSNQGLAGGPDDTQYF.

This chain connects TRBV6-1 to TRBJ1-5; D call uncertain. Germline lookup yields CDR1 MNHNS and CDR2 SASEGT. This CDR3 comprises 14 residues. CDR3 sequence (DNA): TGTGTCAACAGTGATAATGGCACCAATCAGCCCCAGCATTTT. It translates to CVNSDNGTNQPQHF.

Remarks on this clonotype: Lacking the conserved final phenylalanine or tryptophan, this CDR3 likely reflects a read error. The chain has TRBV12-5 and TRBJ2-7; D is ambiguous. CDR1 and CDR2 (germline): LGHNT, FRNRAP. The V end was cut by 8 bases, the J end by 5 bases, with 19 bases between. The CDR3 runs to 14 residues. The CDR3 is CASNADPTSDEQYL. CDR3 nucleotide sequence: TGTGCTAGTAACGCGGACCCTACAAGCGACGAGCAGTACTTA.

Remarks on this clonotype: Germline is not matched at one junction end, which may reflect a read error. The V and J genes are TRBV10-3 and TRBJ2-5, with TRBD1 matching over 7 bases. Per the germline V gene, CDR1 is ENHRY and CDR2 is SYGVKD. The CDR3 has 14 amino acids. CDR3 protein: CAIGPGQIQETQYF. CDR3 coding DNA: TGTGCCATCGGGCCGGGACAGATCCAAGAGACTCAGTACTTC.

Details on this clonotype: One junction end does not reproduce the germline sequence, and a read error may be involved. The chain joins TRBV11-2 to TRBJ2-1; D unclear. The CDR3 sequence is 13 residues long. Germline V gene sequence: CDR1 SGHAT, CDR2 FQNNGV. CDR3 amino acids: CDSSLENFNEQFF. The CDR3 coding sequence is TGTGACAGCAGCTTAGAGAACTTCAATGAGCAGTTCTTC.

Concerning this clonotype itself: A single base separates this from a much larger clone, so it may be a read error. The V call is TRBV7-9, the J call TRBJ1-1, with unresolved D. Germline CDR1 SEHNR, CDR2 FQNEAQ (reference sequence). The CDR3 has 13 residues. Trimming left V 3 bases short and J 13 bases short, with 18 bases between. CDR3 protein: CASSFVAAGKDFF. In DNA form, the CDR3 reads TGTGCCAGCAGCTTTGTAGCGGCGGGTAAGGATTTCTTT. The complete variable domain, with remaining parts taken from reference TRBV7-9 and TRBJ1-1, reads DTGVSQNPRHKITKRGQNVTFRCDPISEHNRLYWYRQTLGQGPEFLTYFQNEAQLEKSRLLSDRFSAERPKGSFSTLEIQRTEQGDSAMYLCASSFVAAGKDFFGQGTRLTVV.

Comments on this clonotype: A much larger clone lies one base from this, so it may be a read error. The chain joins TRBV7-2 to TRBJ2-7, with TRBD2 identical over 8 bases. The CDR3 is 13 amino acids. Germline V gene data show CDR1 as SGHTA and CDR2 as FQGNSA. The CDR3 sequence is CASSRTSIYKQYF. The CDR3 nucleotides read TGTGCCAGCAGCAGGACTAGCATCTACAAGCAGTACTTC.

This clonotype came up once. This sequence joins TRBV6-5 and TRBJ2-3, with D tentatively TRBD1 (5 bases). Germline CDR1 reads MNHEY; CDR2 reads SVGAGI. Between the trimmed V and J ends, which lost 2 bases and 12 bases, there was a span of 18 bases. CDR3 length: 14 amino acids. CDR3 residues: CASSYRFSTGTQYF. As DNA, the CDR3 is TGTGCCAGCAGTTACAGGTTCAGCACAGGTACTCAGTATTTT.

This clonotype was counted between two and nine times. The genes are TRBV7-2 and TRBJ2-3; D might be TRBD2 (6 bases). This CDR3 is built from 13 residues. The V end lost 5 bases, the J end lost 5 bases, and 11 bases lay between the germline ends. Germline CDR1 and CDR2: SGHTA and FQGNSA. CDR3 amino acids: CASSLVGLDTQYF. The CDR3 coding sequence is TGTGCCAGCAGCCTAGTGGGACTAGATACGCAGTATTTT.

The genes are TRBV20-1 and TRBJ1-2; D not certain. V was pared by 2 bases and J by 4 bases, with 11 bases between. Germline V gene data show CDR1 as DFQATT and CDR2 as SNEGSKA (reference sequence). The CDR3 is made up of 13 amino acids. The CDR3 protein is CSARQRDFYGYTF. CDR3 sequence (DNA): TGCAGTGCTAGACAAAGGGATTTCTATGGCTACACCTTC.

Of note for this clonotype: Relative to the germline gene, one junction end is altered; a read error may explain this. The CDR3 sequence is CASSLNGGHYEHYF. The CDR3 nucleotides read TGTGCCAGCAGCTTAAATGGTGGACACTACGAGCACTACTTC. The V call is TRBV7-2, the J call TRBJ2-7; tentatively, D is TRBD1 (5 bases). Germline CDR1 is SGHTA and CDR2 is FQGNSA. The CDR3 is made up of 14 amino acids. Using reference TRBV7-2 and TRBJ2-7 for the parts outside the CDR3, the full variable domain is GAGVSQSPSNKVTEKGKDVELRCDPISGHTALYWYRQSLGQGLEFLIYFQGNSAPDKSGLPSDRFSAERTGGSVSTLTIQRTQQEDSAVYLCASSLNGGHYEHYFGPGTRLTVT.

Comment on this clonotype: This CDR3 is missing its conserved last phenylalanine or tryptophan, likely due to a read error. The chain joins TRBV20-1 to TRBJ2-2; 7 bases align to TRBD2. V trimming: 3 bases; J trimming: 7 bases; junction bases outside the gene matches: 8. This CDR3 comprises 14 residues. Germline-derived CDR1 and CDR2 are DFQATT and SNEGSKA (reference sequence). Here the CDR3 DNA reads TGCAGTGCTAGTAACGTGGGAGGGAACGGGGAGCTGTTTTAT. The encoded protein is CSASNVGGNGELFY.

This clonotype was picked up a small number of times. Its ends do not fully match the called genes, so a read error is possible. The CDR3 nucleotides are TGTACCAGTAGTTTAGGGACAGGGGTTCAGCCCCAGCATTTT. It specifies CTSSLGTGVQPQHF. The chain joins TRBV12-3 or TRBV12-4 to TRBJ1-5; 10 nucleotides match TRBD1. The CDR3 is 14 residues long.

A word on this clonotype: The final CDR3 position lacks the conserved phenylalanine or tryptophan, pointing to a likely read error. This chain links TRBV12-3 or TRBV12-4 with TRBJ2-1; tentative D call: TRBD2 (5 bases). The CDR3 length is 15 residues. The CDR3 coding sequence is TGTGCAAGCAGTTTAGAGCTAGCAACCTACAATGAGCAGTTCCTC. It codes for CASSLELATYNEQFL.

To note about this clonotype: The junction departs from the called germline gene at one end, perhaps through a read error. This sequence joins TRBV5-1 and TRBJ2-1; D may correspond to TRBD1 or TRBD2 (5 bases each). In germline, CDR1 is SGHRS, CDR2 YFSETQ. There are 16 residues in the CDR3. The CDR3 here is CASSEAGTAAYNEQPF. CDR3 nucleotide sequence: TGCGCCAGCAGCGAGGCCGGGACGGCTGCCTACAATGAGCAGCCCTTC.